This T cell receptor (beta chain) emerged from a study of T cells in Graves' hyperthyroidism and ophthalmopathy. The source material, RNA transcripts, was used to amplify TCR beta CDR3 regions. During a first-round RT-PCR of the TCR CDR3, the HTBI primer set was used. TCRdb reprocessed the multiplex PCR reads with MiXCR, giving one entry per CDR3 protein. The sample holds approximately 360,000 distinct CDR3 sequences, more than 15% seen once. CDR1 is LGHDT and CDR2 is YNNKEL in the germline V gene (reference sequence). Trimming cost V 2 bases and J 5 bases, with 13 bases left between them. CDR3 size: 14 residues.

Sequenced material: blood. V is TRBV3-1 and J is TRBJ2-7; possibly TRBD1 or TRBD2 for D (5 bases each). The source is a woman aged 18-35 years with Graves' hyperthyroidism that later progressed to Graves' ophthalmopathy. DNA for the CDR3: TGTGCCAGCAGCCAATGGGACCAGCGAAACGAGCAGTACTTC. It yields the protein CASSQWDQRNEQYF.